The TCR beta chain under discussion was sequenced for a study of cytomegalovirus exposure and HLA in healthy donors. Worth noting for this clone: The antigen is not known.

This CDR3 is built from 15 residues. From germline, CDR1 is LNHDA and CDR2 SQIVND (reference sequence). V lost 4 bases and J lost 2; bases outside the gene matches: 4. Repertoires were generated with immunoSEQ multiplex PCR, while TCRdb's copy carries only in-frame clones and drops some. Of 160,000 or so clones listed, less than 90% were seen once; the top ten hold about 10%. General observations from the study: Reports credit the classifier with highly specific, highly sensitive diagnosis of cytomegalovirus status. Altogether, more than 150 TCR beta chains were recorded as cytomegalovirus-associated.

Sequencing was done on a sample of PBMCs. This receptor was taken from a man aged 25 to 40 in good health and CMV-seropositive. The chain has TRBV19 and TRBJ2-2, with TRBD2 identical over 7 bases. The CDR3 DNA sequence: TGTGCCAGTAGTACAGCGGGGAGAAACACCGGGGAGCTGTTTTTT. The encoded protein is CASSTAGRNTGELFF.